The rows below give T cell receptor beta chains drawn from one sample of a study of OX40 agonist ivuxolimab in advanced cancers. Assay used: immunoSEQ multiplex PCR; TCRdb lists only in-frame clones, some missing. The sample yields approximately 69,000 clones, around 82% seen once. The sample consisted of CD4+ or CD8+ T cells sorted from blood, taken in a trial of the OX40 agonist ivuxolimab. These receptors came from an adult with an advanced solid tumor such as melanoma, head and neck, liver or kidney cancer. The CDR3 runs from the conserved cysteine through the conserved F or W. A D gene is named only where the DNA matches it firmly. Clone sizes are given selectively: once, few, many, or a class where the clone is expanded.

v_call,d_call,clone_size,j_call,cdr3_aa,cdr3_nt
TRBV13,NA,NA,TRBJ1-2,CASSTSERVYGYTF,TGTGCCAGCAGCACCTCAGAGAGGGTCTATGGCTACACCTTC
TRBV19,TRBD1,NA,TRBJ1-5,CASSSLTGQRNQPQHF,TGTGCCAGTAGTAGCTTAACGGGACAGAGGAATCAGCCCCAGCATTTT
TRBV4-3,NA,NA,TRBJ1-2,CASSQDDPGRGYTF,TGCGCCAGCAGCCAAGACGATCCAGGCCGAGGCTACACCTTC
TRBV6-1,NA,NA,TRBJ1-2,CASSEAPGSYYGYTF,TGTGCCAGCAGTGAAGCGCCAGGGTCTTACTATGGCTACACCTTC
TRBV5-5,NA,NA,TRBJ2-1,CASSLEGPGEQFF,TGTGCCAGCAGCTTGGAGGGCCCCGGTGAGCAGTTCTTC
TRBV5-8,NA,NA,TRBJ2-3,CASNSGTAQGDTQYF,TGTGCCAGCAACTCCGGGACGGCCCAGGGGGATACGCAGTATTTT
TRBV9,NA,NA,TRBJ2-6,CASSRFFGWSGANVLTF,TGTGCCAGCAGCCGGTTCTTCGGGTGGTCTGGGGCCAACGTCCTGACTTTC
TRBV6-5,TRBD2,once,TRBJ2-7,CASSYSLAGASYEQYF,TGTGCCAGCAGTTACTCACTAGCGGGAGCCTCCTACGAGCAGTACTTC
TRBV5-1,TRBD1,NA,TRBJ1-2,CASRRRDRGGTNYGYTF,TGCGCCAGCAGACGAAGAGACAGGGGCGGGACTAACTATGGCTACACCTTC
TRBV5-6,NA,NA,TRBJ1-2,CASSSLGGLGYTF,TGTGCCAGCAGCAGCTTAGGCGGGCTTGGCTACACCTTC
TRBV9,NA,NA,TRBJ1-1,CASSSLGQNTEAFF,TGTGCCAGCAGCTCCTTAGGACAGAACACTGAAGCTTTCTTT
TRBV7-2,NA,NA,TRBJ2-5,CASSFFMRETQYF,TGTGCCAGCAGCTTTTTTATGAGAGAGACCCAGTACTTC
TRBV2,NA,NA,TRBJ2-7,CASSEGGAGPGYEQYF,TGTGCCAGCAGTGAAGGGGGTGCGGGACCGGGCTACGAGCAGTACTTC
TRBV28,TRBD2,NA,TRBJ2-7,CASSMSGLAGVYEQYF,TGTGCCAGCAGTATGTCGGGACTAGCGGGAGTCTACGAGCAGTACTTC
TRBV28,TRBD2,NA,TRBJ2-7,CASSLGTSGGTWYEQYF,TGTGCCAGCAGTCTCGGGACTAGCGGGGGCACATGGTACGAGCAGTACTTC
TRBV18,NA,NA,TRBJ2-4,CASSLAPLVDSLAKNIQYF,TGTGCCAGCTCACTCGCCCCCTTGGTCGACAGTCTAGCCAAAAACATTCAGTACTTC
TRBV5-6,NA,NA,TRBJ2-5,CASSFYTVKETQYF,TGTGCCAGCAGCTTTTACACGGTGAAAGAGACCCAGTACTTC
TRBV2,TRBD1,NA,TRBJ1-3,CASSAVTGGSAGNTIYF,TGTGCCAGCAGTGCGGTGACAGGGGGTTCAGCTGGAAACACCATATATTTT
TRBV4-3,NA,few,TRBJ1-4,CASSQDKGGLNEKLFF,TGCGCCAGCAGCCAAGATAAGGGGGGGCTAAATGAAAAACTGTTTTTT
TRBV2,NA,NA,TRBJ1-1,CASSVERNTEAFF,TGTGCCAGCAGTGTCGAAAGGAACACTGAAGCTTTCTTT
TRBV13,NA,NA,TRBJ1-1,CASSSGPRATEAFF,TGTGCCAGCAGCTCGGGCCCCAGGGCGACTGAAGCTTTCTTT
TRBV5-4,TRBD1,NA,TRBJ2-3,CASSSKGPGQGASTQYF,TGTGCCAGCAGCTCCAAAGGTCCAGGACAGGGGGCCTCTACGCAGTATTTT
TRBV11-1,TRBD2,NA,TRBJ2-1,CASRPGLAVFYNEQFF,TGTGCCAGCAGGCCAGGACTAGCGGTATTCTACAATGAGCAGTTCTTC
TRBV19,TRBD1,NA,TRBJ1-5,CASSSGGQANQPQHF,TGTGCCAGTAGTAGTGGCGGACAGGCTAATCAGCCCCAGCATTTT
TRBV29-1,TRBD1,NA,TRBJ2-7,CSVIAQGARYEQYF,TGCAGCGTCATCGCACAGGGGGCGCGGTACGAGCAGTACTTC
TRBV12-5,NA,NA,TRBJ1-1,CASALSSGTVNTEAFF,TGTGCTAGTGCCCTATCATCCGGGACGGTGAACACTGAAGCTTTCTTT
TRBV6-5,TRBD1,once,TRBJ1-4,CASTWDRGEKLFF,TGTGCCAGCACCTGGGACAGGGGAGAAAAACTGTTTTTT
TRBV6-5,TRBD1,NA,TRBJ1-2,CASSRDRGRGYTF,TGTGCCAGCAGCCGAGACAGGGGGCGAGGCTACACCTTC
TRBV19,NA,NA,TRBJ1-2,CASSIDRRGYGYTF,TGTGCCAGTAGTATAGATCGGCGTGGTTATGGCTACACCTTC
TRBV5-1,TRBD2,once,TRBJ2-3,CASSLPLADDSDTQYF,TGCGCCAGCAGCTTACCACTAGCGGACGATTCAGATACGCAGTATTTT
TRBV5-5,NA,NA,TRBJ1-4,CASSVIVQEKLFF,TGTGCCAGCAGCGTCATAGTTCAGGAAAAACTGTTTTTT
TRBV6-6,NA,NA,TRBJ1-1,CAGRRSGSGRNTEAFF,TGTGCCGGTAGACGGAGTGGGTCTGGAAGGAACACTGAAGCTTTCTTT
TRBV7-8,TRBD1,NA,TRBJ1-5,CASSPLDRGVQPQHF,TGTGCCAGCAGCCCCTTGGACAGGGGAGTTCAGCCCCAGCATTTT
TRBV2,TRBD1,NA,TRBJ2-7,CAVTDRDSSYEQYF,TGTGCCGTTACCGACCGGGACAGCTCCTACGAGCAGTACTTC
TRBV5-6,NA,NA,TRBJ1-4,CASSLEGREGEKLFF,TGTGCCAGCAGCTTGGAGGGCAGGGAAGGCGAAAAACTGTTTTTT
TRBV5-1,NA,NA,TRBJ1-3,CASSFDGSSGNTIYF,TGCGCCAGCAGCTTTGACGGTAGCTCTGGAAACACCATATATTTT